In its sample, the clone carrying this T cell receptor (beta chain) was seen a few times. Its antigen is undetermined. This entry comes from a study of cytomegalovirus exposure and HLA in healthy donors. General study results and limits: In an earlier analysis, most TCR beta V segments were productive about 87% or about 30% of the time.

V was shortened by 4 bases and J by 0 bases, with 13 bases between the two germline ends. Germline V gene lookup returns CDR1 SGHAT and CDR2 FQDESV (reference sequence). This CDR3 is built from 17 residues. Primers: 60 Vbeta forward and 13 Jbeta reverse. Repertoires were generated with immunoSEQ multiplex PCR, while TCRdb's copy carries only in-frame clones and drops some. The table lists 130,000 or so clones, 77% of them singletons. Sequencing was done on a sample of PBMCs. This clonotype was obtained from a female donor in good health and CMV-seronegative. The V gene is TRBV11-1, the J gene TRBJ2-6, with D perhaps TRBD2 (5 bases). The CDR3 loop is CASSSGYWHSGANVLTF. Here the CDR3 DNA reads TGTGCCAGCAGCTCGGGGTATTGGCACTCTGGGGCCAACGTCCTGACTTTC.